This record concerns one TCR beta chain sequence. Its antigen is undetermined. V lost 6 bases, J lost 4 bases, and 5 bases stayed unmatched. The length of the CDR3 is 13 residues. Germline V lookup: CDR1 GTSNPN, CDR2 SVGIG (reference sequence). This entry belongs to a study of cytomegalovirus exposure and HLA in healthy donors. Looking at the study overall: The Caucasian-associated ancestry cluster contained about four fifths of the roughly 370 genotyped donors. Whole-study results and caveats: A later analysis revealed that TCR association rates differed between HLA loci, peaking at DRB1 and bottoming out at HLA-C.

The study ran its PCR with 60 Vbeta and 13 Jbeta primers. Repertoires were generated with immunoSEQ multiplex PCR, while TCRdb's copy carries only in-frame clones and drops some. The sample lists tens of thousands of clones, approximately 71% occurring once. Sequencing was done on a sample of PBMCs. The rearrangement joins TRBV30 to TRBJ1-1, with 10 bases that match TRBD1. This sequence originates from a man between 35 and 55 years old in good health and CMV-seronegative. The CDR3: CACPGQGSTEAFF. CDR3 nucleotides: TGTGCCTGCCCGGGACAGGGGTCCACTGAAGCTTTCTTT.